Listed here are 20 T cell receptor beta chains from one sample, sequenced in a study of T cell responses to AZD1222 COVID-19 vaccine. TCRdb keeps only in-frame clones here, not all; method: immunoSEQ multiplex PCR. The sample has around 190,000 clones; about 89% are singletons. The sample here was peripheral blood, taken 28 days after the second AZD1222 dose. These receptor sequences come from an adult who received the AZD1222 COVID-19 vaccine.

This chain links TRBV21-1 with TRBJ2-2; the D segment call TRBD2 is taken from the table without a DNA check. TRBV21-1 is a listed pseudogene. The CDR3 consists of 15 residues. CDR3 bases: TGTGCCAGCAGCAAAGGGGAGGGGAACACCGGGGAGCTGTTTTTT. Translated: CASSKGEGNTGELFF.

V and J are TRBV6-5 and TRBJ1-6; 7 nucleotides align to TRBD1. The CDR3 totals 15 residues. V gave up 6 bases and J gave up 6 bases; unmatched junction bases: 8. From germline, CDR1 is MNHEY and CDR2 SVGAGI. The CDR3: CASRFFGTANSPLHF. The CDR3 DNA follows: TGTGCCAGCAGATTCTTTGGGACAGCTAATTCACCCCTCCACTTT.

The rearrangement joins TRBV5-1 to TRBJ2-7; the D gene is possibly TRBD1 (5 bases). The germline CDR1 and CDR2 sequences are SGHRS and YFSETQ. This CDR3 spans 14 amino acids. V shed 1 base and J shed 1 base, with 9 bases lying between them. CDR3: CASSLRGRSYEQYF. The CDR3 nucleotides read TGCGCCAGCAGCTTGAGGGGCAGATCCTACGAGCAGTACTTC. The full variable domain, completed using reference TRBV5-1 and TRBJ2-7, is KAGVTQTPRYLIKTRGQQVTLSCSPISGHRSVSWYQQTPGQGLQFLFEYFSETQRNKGNFPGRFSGRQFSNSRSEMNVSTLELGDSALYLCASSLRGRSYEQYFGPGTRLTVT.

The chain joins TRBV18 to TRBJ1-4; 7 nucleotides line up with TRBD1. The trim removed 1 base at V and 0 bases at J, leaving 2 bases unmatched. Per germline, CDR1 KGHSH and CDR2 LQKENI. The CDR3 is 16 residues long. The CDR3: CASSPLQGATNEKLFF. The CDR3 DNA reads TGTGCCAGCTCACCACTCCAGGGGGCAACTAATGAAAAACTGTTTTTT. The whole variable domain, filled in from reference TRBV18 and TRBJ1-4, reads NAGVMQNPRHLVRRRGQEARLRCSPMKGHSHVYWYRQLPEEGLKFMVYLQKENIIDESGMPKERFSAEFPKEGPSILRIQQVVRGDSAAYFCASSPLQGATNEKLFFGSGTQLSVL.

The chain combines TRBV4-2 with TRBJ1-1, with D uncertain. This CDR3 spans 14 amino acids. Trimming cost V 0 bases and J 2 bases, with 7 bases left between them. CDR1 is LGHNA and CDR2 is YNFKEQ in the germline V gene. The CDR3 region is CASSQDGDNTEAFF. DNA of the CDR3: TGTGCCAGCAGCCAAGATGGAGATAACACTGAAGCTTTCTTT.

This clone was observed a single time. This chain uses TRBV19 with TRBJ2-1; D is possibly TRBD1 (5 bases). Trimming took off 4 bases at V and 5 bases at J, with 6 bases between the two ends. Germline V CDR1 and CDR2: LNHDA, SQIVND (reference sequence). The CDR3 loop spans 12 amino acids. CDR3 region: CASSTGNNEQFF. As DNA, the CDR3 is TGTGCCAGTAGTACAGGGAACAATGAGCAGTTCTTC.

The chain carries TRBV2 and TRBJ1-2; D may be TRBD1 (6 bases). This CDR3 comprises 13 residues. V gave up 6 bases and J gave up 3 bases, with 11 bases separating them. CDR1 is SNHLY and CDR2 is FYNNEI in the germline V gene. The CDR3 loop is CASSPTGYYGYTF. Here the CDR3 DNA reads TGTGCCAGCAGCCCAACAGGGTACTATGGCTACACCTTC.

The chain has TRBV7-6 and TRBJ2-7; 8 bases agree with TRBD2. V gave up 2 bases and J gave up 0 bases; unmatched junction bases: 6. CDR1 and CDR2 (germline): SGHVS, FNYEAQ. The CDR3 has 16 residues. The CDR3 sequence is CASSLIAGQVSYEQYF. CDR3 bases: TGTGCCAGCAGCTTAATAGCGGGGCAAGTCTCCTACGAGCAGTACTTC.

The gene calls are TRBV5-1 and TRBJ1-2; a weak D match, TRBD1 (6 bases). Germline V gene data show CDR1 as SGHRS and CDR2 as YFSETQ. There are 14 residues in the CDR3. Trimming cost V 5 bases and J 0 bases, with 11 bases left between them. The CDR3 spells CASREQGPNYGYTF. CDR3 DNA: TGCGCCAGCAGGGAACAGGGTCCTAACTATGGCTACACCTTC.

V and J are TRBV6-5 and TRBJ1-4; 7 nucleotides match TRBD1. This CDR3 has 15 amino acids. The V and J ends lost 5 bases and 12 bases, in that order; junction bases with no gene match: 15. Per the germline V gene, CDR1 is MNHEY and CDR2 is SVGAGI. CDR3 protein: CASSTRTGGLWELFF. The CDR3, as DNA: TGTGCCAGCAGTACTCGGACAGGCGGGTTATGGGAACTGTTTTTT.

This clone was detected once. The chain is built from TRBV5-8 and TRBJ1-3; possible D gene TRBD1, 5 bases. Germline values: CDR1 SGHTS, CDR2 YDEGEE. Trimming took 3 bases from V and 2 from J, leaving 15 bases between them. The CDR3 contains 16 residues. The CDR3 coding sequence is TGTGCCAGCAGCTGGAGGGGCAGGGACCCTGGAAACACCATATATTTT. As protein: CASSWRGRDPGNTIYF. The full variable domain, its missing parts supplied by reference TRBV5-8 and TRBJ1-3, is EAGVTQSPTHLIKTRGQQATLRCSPISGHTSVYWYQQALGLGLQFLLWYDEGEERNRGNFPPRFSGRQFPNYSSELNVNALELEDSALYLCASSWRGRDPGNTIYFGEGSWLTVV.

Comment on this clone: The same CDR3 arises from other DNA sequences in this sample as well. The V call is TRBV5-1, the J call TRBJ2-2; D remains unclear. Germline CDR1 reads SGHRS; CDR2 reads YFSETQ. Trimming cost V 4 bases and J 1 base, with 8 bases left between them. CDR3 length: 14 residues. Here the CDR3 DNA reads TGCGCCAGCAGCCTGGATCGGAACACCGGGGAGCTGTTTTTT. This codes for CASSLDRNTGELFF.

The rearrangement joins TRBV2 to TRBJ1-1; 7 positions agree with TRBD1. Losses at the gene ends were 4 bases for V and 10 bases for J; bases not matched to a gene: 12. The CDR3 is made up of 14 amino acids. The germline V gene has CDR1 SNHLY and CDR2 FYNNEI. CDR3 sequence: CASSGYMGQTGAFF. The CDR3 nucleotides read TGTGCCAGCAGTGGCTATATGGGACAGACGGGAGCTTTCTTT.

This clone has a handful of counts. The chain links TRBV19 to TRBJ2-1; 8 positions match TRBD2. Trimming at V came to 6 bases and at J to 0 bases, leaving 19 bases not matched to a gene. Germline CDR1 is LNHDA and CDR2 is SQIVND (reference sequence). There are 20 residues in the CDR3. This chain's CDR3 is CASRTRGTSNPLSSYNEQFF. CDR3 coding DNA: TGTGCCAGTAGGACCAGAGGGACTAGTAATCCCCTTAGCTCCTACAATGAGCAGTTCTTC.

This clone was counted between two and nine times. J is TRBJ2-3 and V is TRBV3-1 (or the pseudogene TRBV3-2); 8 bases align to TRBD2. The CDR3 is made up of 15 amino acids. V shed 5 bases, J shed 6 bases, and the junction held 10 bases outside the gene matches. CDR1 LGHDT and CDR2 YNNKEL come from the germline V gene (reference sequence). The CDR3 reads CASSLAGLKRDTQYF. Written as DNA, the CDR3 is TGTGCCAGCAGCTTAGCGGGACTAAAACGGGATACGCAGTATTTT.

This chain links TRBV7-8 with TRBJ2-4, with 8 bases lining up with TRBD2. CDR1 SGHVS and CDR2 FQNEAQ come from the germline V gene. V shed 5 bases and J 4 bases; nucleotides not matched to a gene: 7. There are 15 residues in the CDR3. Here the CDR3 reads CASSRPASGKNIQYF. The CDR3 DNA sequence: TGTGCCAGCAGCCGGCCCGCTAGCGGGAAAAACATTCAGTACTTC.

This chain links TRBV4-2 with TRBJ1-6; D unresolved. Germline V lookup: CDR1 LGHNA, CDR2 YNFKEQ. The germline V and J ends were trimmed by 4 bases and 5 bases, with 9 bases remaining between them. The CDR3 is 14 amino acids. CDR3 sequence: CASSRSGDNSPLHF. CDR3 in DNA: TGTGCCAGCAGCCGGAGCGGGGATAATTCACCCCTCCACTTT.

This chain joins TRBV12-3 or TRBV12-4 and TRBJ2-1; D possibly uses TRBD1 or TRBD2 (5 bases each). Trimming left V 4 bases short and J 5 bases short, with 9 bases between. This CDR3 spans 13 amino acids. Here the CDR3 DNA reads TGTGCCAGCAGTTCCGGGGCACACAATGAGCAGTTCTTC. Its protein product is CASSSGAHNEQFF.

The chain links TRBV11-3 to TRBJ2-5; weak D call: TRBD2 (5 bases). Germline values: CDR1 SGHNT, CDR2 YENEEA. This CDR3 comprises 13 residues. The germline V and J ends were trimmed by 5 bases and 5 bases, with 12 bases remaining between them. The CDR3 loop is CASSPGFGETQYF. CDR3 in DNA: TGTGCCAGCAGCCCGGGATTCGGGGAGACCCAGTACTTC.

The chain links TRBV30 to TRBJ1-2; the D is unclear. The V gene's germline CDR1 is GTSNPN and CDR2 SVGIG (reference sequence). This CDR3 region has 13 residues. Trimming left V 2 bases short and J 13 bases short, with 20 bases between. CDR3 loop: CAWSSGRPAGTTF. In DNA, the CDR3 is TGTGCCTGGAGTTCTGGACGTCCCGCAGGAACCACCTTC.